This T cell receptor (beta chain) was profiled in a study of Ad26.COV2.S vaccination and SARS-CoV-2 variants. Assay used: immunoSEQ multiplex PCR; TCRdb lists only in-frame clones, some missing. This table has 300,000 to 400,000 clones, approximately 80% appearing once. This sample's treatment: some 20 received Ad26.COV2.S at low or high dose, single or two shots; about 5 received placebo; per-sample allocation not given. Each sample was drawn 63 days after the first injection (of vaccine or placebo). This clone was seen only a few times. Looked up from germline, CDR1 is MDHEN and CDR2 is SYDVKM. V lost 4 bases and J 6 bases, leaving 9 bases between the germline ends. This CDR3 has 13 amino acids.

This rearrangement joins TRBV28 to TRBJ2-2; D tentatively reads TRBD1 or TRBD2 (5 bases each). The receptor comes from a person between 18 and 59 years old who received the Ad26.COV2.S COVID-19 vaccine or a placebo. The sample here was peripheral blood, taken in a trial of Ad26.COV2.S vaccine versus placebo. CDR3 DNA: TGTGCCAGCAGTTACGGGGACGCCGGGGAGCTGTTTTTT. Its protein product is CASSYGDAGELFF.